A selection of T cell receptor beta chains follows, all from one sample in a study of PD-L1 blockade in urothelial cancer. Using immunoSEQ multiplex PCR, the repertoire was profiled, and TCRdb retains in-frame clones only, with some absent. The sample shows about 26,000 clones, approximately 86% of them seen only once. The material was PBMCs, obtained around atezolizumab (anti-PD-L1) treatment. Source of these receptors: a man aged 60 to 75 with urothelial cancer. Each CDR3 is given with its conserved first and last residue.

V gene: TRBV5-6
CDR3 protein: CASSQWRGRGNSNQPQHF

V gene: TRBV21-1
CDR3 protein: CASSKGGLNTGELFF

V gene: TRBV5-6
CDR3 protein: CASSLGPLGQGEAFF

V gene: TRBV6-6
CDR3 protein: CASSYKLSSETDTQYF

V gene: TRBV2
CDR3 protein: CASTGDVSGEQFF

V gene: TRBV5-5
CDR3 protein: CASSLEWHISSGNTIYF

V gene: TRBV10-3
CDR3 protein: CAIRRQENEQYF

V gene: TRBV5-1
CDR3 protein: CASSLESVRYGYTF

V gene: TRBV6-1
CDR3 protein: CASSGRTGRRNEQYF

V gene: TRBV30
CDR3 protein: CAWRAPGGDKNIQYF

V gene: TRBV10-3
CDR3 protein: CAISEMVGGGTDTQYF

V gene: TRBV5-1
CDR3 protein: CASSRPGQGMGEQFF

V gene: TRBV7-8
CDR3 protein: CASSSPRRLAGEQYF

V gene: TRBV5-1
CDR3 protein: CASSGSGKSSYNEQFF

V gene: TRBV30
CDR3 protein: CARSAGGYEQYF

V gene: TRBV5-1
CDR3 protein: CASSPDPGFAMNTEAFF

V gene: TRBV19
CDR3 protein: CASSGSGTGGSYEQYF

V gene: TRBV28
CDR3 protein: CASRRTSGGGNEQFF

V gene: TRBV4-2
CDR3 protein: CASSQAGKRGTEAFF

V gene: TRBV14
CDR3 protein: CASSIVRDRGYTF

V gene: TRBV5-1
CDR3 protein: CASSFGTAYEQYF

V gene: TRBV19
CDR3 protein: CASSNTGPSTGELFF

V gene: TRBV10-2
CDR3 protein: CASSESLAGGQDTQYF

V gene: TRBV9
CDR3 protein: CASSVAGTGTGAKDTDTQYF

V gene: TRBV6-1
CDR3 protein: CASSEGQGRFWNTEAFF

V gene: TRBV9
CDR3 protein: CASSALAGGYTDTQYF

V gene: TRBV19
CDR3 protein: CASSSGAYEQYF

V gene: TRBV6-1
CDR3 protein: CASSDRVLYNSPLHF

V gene: TRBV16
CDR3 protein: CASSHSGGGNQPQHF

V gene: TRBV19
CDR3 protein: CASSPFVGGPEAFF

V gene: TRBV15
CDR3 protein: CATSRDGRGDNEQFF

V gene: TRBV2
CDR3 protein: CASSRSGSNTDTQYF

V gene: TRBV9
CDR3 protein: CASSVSFGGSASSYEQYF

V gene: TRBV11-2
CDR3 protein: CASSFRQGGYTF

V gene: TRBV4-1
CDR3 protein: CASSQVYYTEAFF

V gene: TRBV18
CDR3 protein: CASSPGQGGYTF

V gene: TRBV12-5
CDR3 protein: CASGLVRDQPQHF

V gene: TRBV30
CDR3 protein: CAWSPGTGELFF

V gene: TRBV18
CDR3 protein: CASSGTSGSTDTQYF

V gene: TRBV2
CDR3 protein: CASSETGAGELFF

V gene: TRBV5-6
CDR3 protein: CASSFGGDGYTF

V gene: TRBV9
CDR3 protein: CASSVGWTGGDEQYF

V gene: TRBV6-6
CDR3 protein: CASSYSEGQETQYF

V gene: TRBV5-8
CDR3 protein: CASSSLQLSTDTQYF

V gene: TRBV5-1
CDR3 protein: CASKQIVEADTQYF

V gene: TRBV6-1
CDR3 protein: CASSDPGPGHSGYEQYF

V gene: TRBV30
CDR3 protein: CAWSGTRKGTEAFF